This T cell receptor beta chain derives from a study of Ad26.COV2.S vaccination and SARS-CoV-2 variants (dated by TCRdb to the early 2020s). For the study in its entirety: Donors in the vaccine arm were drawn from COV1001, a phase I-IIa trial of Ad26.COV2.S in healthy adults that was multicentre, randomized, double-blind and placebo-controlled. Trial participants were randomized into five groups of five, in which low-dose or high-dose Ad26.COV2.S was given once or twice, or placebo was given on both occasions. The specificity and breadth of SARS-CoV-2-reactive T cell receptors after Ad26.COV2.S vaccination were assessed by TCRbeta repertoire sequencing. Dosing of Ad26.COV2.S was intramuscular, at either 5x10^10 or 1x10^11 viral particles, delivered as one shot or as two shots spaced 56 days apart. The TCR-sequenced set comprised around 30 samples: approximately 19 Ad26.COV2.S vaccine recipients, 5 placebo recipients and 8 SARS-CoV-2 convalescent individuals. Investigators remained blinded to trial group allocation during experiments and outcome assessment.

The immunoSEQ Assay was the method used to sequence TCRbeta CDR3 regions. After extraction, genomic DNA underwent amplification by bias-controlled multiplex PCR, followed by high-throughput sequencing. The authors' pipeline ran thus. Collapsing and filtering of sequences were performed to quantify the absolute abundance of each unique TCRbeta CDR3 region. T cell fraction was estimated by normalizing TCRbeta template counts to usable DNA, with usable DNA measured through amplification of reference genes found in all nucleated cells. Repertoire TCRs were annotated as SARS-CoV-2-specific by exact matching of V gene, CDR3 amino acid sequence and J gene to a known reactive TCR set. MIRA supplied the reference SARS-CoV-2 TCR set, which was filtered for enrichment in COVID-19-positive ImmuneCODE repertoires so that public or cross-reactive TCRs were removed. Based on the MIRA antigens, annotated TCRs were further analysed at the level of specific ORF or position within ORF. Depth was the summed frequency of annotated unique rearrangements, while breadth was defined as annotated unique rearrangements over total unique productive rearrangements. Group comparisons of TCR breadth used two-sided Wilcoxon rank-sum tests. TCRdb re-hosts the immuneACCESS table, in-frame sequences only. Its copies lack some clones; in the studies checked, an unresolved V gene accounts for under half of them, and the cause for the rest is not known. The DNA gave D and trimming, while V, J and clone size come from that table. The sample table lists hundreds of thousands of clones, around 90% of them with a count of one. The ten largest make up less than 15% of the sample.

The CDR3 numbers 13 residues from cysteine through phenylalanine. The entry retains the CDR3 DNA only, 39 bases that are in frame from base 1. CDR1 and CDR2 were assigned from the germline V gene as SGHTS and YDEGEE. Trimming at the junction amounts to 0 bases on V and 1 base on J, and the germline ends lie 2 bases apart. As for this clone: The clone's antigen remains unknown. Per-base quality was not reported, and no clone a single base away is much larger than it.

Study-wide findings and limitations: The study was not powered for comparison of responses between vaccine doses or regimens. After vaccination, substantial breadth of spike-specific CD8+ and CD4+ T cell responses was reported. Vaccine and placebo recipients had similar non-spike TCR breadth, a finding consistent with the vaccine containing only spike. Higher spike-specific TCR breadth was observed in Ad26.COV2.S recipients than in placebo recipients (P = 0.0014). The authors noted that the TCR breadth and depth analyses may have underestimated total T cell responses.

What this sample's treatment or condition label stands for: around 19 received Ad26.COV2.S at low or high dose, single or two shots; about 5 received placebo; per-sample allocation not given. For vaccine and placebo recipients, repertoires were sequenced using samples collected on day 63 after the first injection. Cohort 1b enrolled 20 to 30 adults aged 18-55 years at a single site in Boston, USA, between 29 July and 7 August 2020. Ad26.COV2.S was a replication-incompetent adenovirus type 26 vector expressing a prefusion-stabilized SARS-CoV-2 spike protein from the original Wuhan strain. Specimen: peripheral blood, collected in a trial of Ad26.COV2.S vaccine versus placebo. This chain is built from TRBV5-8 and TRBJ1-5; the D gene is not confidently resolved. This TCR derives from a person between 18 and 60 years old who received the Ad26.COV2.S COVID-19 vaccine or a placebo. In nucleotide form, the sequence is TGTGCCAGCAGCTTGGACAGCAATCAGCCCCAGCATTTT. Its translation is CASSLDSNQPQHF.